Below are 29 T cell receptor beta chains sequenced from a single sample in a study of cytomegalovirus exposure and HLA in healthy donors. The assay was immunoSEQ multiplex PCR, and TCRdb's table has in-frame clones only and misses some. Seen here are hundreds of thousands of clones, over 75% observed once, and the top ten hold 12%. The sequencing sample was made of PBMCs. The receptor source for this set is a man aged 18 to 29 in good health and CMV-seropositive.

Note on this clone: Within the sample, other DNA sequences also encode this same CDR3. This sequence joins TRBV11-1 and TRBJ2-7; the D is unclear. Per germline, CDR1 SGHAT and CDR2 FQDESV (reference sequence). The CDR3 is made up of 15 amino acids. Trimming left V 5 bases short and J 5 bases short, with 19 bases between. As DNA, the CDR3 is TGTGCCAGCAGCACCTCCAGAGGTATGGGGAACGAGCAGTACTTC. Amino acids: CASSTSRGMGNEQYF.

The chain couples TRBV14 to TRBJ2-1; possibly TRBD2 for D (6 bases). The CDR3 covers 13 residues. Germline V gene lookup returns CDR1 SGHDN and CDR2 FVKESK. Trimming stripped 5 bases from V and 6 bases from J, with 11 bases between. The CDR3: CASSSGLINEQFF. CDR3 in DNA: TGTGCCAGCAGCTCGGGACTCATCAATGAGCAGTTCTTC.

The J gene is TRBJ2-3, the V gene TRBV29-1; possibly TRBD1 for D (6 bases). The V and J ends lost 8 bases and 8 bases respectively, with 14 bases between them. The CDR3 consists of 11 residues. Germline loops: CDR1 SQVTM, CDR2 ANQGSEA. The CDR3 sequence: CSSSRDTTQYF. The CDR3 nucleotides read TGCAGCTCGAGCCGGGACACTACGCAGTATTTT.

The rearrangement uses TRBV5-1 and TRBJ2-7; D is perhaps TRBD1 or TRBD2 (7 bases each). With 3 bases removed from V and 2 bases from J, the gap between germline ends came to 15 bases. The CDR3 runs to 15 residues. Germline CDR1 and CDR2: SGHRS and YFSETQ. The CDR3 is CASSWAGGAPYEQYF. The CDR3 DNA sequence: TGCGCCAGCAGCTGGGCAGGGGGGGCCCCCTACGAGCAGTACTTC.

This clone was observed a single time. In DNA form, the CDR3 reads TGTGCCAGCAGGGTACAGGGATCTGGAAACACCATATATTTT. Its protein is CASRVQGSGNTIYF. The chain joins TRBV2 to TRBJ1-3, with D perhaps matching TRBD1 (6 bases). Trimming took 6 bases from V and 1 from J, leaving 10 bases between them. Germline V gene sequence: CDR1 SNHLY, CDR2 FYNNEI. The CDR3 length is 14 residues.

This chain links TRBV6-5 with TRBJ1-2; D is unresolved. The CDR3 runs to 13 residues. The V gene's germline CDR1 is MNHEY and CDR2 SVGAGI. V lost 0 bases and J lost 0, with 2 bases in between. CDR3 DNA sequence: TGTGCCAGCAGTTACTCGGCTAACTATGGCTACACCTTC. Encoded protein: CASSYSANYGYTF.

The V and J genes are TRBV20-1 and TRBJ2-7; D not resolved. The CDR3 spans 11 residues. The V gene's germline CDR1 is DFQATT and CDR2 SNEGSKA (reference sequence). Deletions cut 3 bases from V and 3 bases from J, with 6 bases between. The CDR3 is CSASRVYEQYF. CDR3 in DNA: TGCAGTGCTAGTAGGGTCTACGAGCAGTACTTC.

V is TRBV5-6 and J is TRBJ1-2; D is unresolved. The ends were cut back, 1 base at V and 5 bases at J, with 6 bases in the middle. This CDR3 spans 12 amino acids. Germline CDR1 SGHDT, CDR2 YYEEEE. CDR3 sequence: CASSLPGYGYTF. CDR3 DNA: TGTGCCAGCAGCTTGCCCGGGTATGGCTACACCTTC.

J is TRBJ2-7 and V is TRBV2, with 7 positions matching TRBD2. Germline V lookup: CDR1 SNHLY, CDR2 FYNNEI. This CDR3 region has 14 residues. The V and J ends lost 3 bases and 4 bases, in that order; junction bases with no gene match: 6. CDR3 residues: CASSEGGSRYEQYF. The CDR3 DNA follows: TGTGCCAGCAGTGAGGGGGGGAGTCGTTACGAGCAGTACTTC. Looking up the rest from reference TRBV2 and TRBJ2-7 gives the full variable domain: EPEVTQTPSHQVTQMGQEVILRCVPISNHLYFYWYRQILGQKVEFLVSFYNNEISEKSEIFDDQFSVERPDGSNFTLKIRSTKLEDSAMYFCASSEGGSRYEQYFGPGTRLTVT.

The J gene is TRBJ2-5, the V gene TRBV27, with 12 bases matching TRBD2. V lost 5 bases and J lost 5; bases outside the gene matches: 9. The CDR3 is 16 amino acids. Germline CDR1 is MNHEY and CDR2 is SMNVEV (reference sequence). CDR3 sequence: CASSPYSLAGGETQYF. CDR3 DNA sequence: TGTGCCAGCAGTCCCTACTCTCTAGCGGGAGGGGAGACCCAGTACTTC.

A few counts support this clone. The chain employs TRBV5-5 and TRBJ2-7; D unresolved. Per the germline V gene, CDR1 is SGHKS and CDR2 is YYEKEE (reference sequence). The V gene lost 0 bases and the J gene lost 7 bases, with 11 bases spanning the gap. The CDR3 has 13 residues. Here the CDR3 DNA reads TGTGCCAGCAGCTTGGGACAATTTAGAGAGCAGTACTTC. Translation: CASSLGQFREQYF.

V and J are TRBV4-2 and TRBJ2-7, with 9 nucleotides matching TRBD2. V gave up 0 bases and J gave up 2 bases; unmatched junction bases: 8. The CDR3 extends over 17 amino acids. The germline CDR1 and CDR2 sequences are LGHNA and YNFKEQ. The CDR3 DNA reads as TGTGCCAGCAGCCAAGATGCAAGCGGGAGGATCCCCTACGAGCAGTACTTC. It encodes CASSQDASGRIPYEQYF.

The chain employs TRBV7-6 and TRBJ2-2, with D tentatively TRBD2 (6 bases). With 1 base removed from V and 3 bases from J, the gap between germline ends came to 18 bases. CDR3 length equals 18 residues. Germline V gene sequence: CDR1 SGHVS, CDR2 FNYEAQ. The CDR3 sequence: CASSLVPPGAAYTGELFF. The CDR3 bases are TGTGCCAGCAGCTTAGTTCCTCCGGGAGCTGCGTACACCGGGGAGCTGTTTTTT.

The genes are TRBV5-1 and TRBJ2-1, with no clear D. The V end lost 5 bases, the J end lost 0 bases, and 12 bases lay between the germline ends. This CDR3 region has 15 residues. Germline V gene sequence: CDR1 SGHRS, CDR2 YFSETQ. The chain's CDR3 is CASRHDGSSYNEQFF. The CDR3 nucleotides read TGCGCCAGCAGACACGACGGAAGCTCCTACAATGAGCAGTTCTTC.

V is TRBV30 and J is TRBJ2-1; 10 bases are shared with TRBD2. Looked up from germline, CDR1 is GTSNPN and CDR2 is SVGIG (reference sequence). Trimming at V came to 3 bases and at J to 4 bases, leaving 6 bases not matched to a gene. The CDR3 extends over 15 amino acids. In nucleotides, the CDR3 is TGTGCCTGGAGGGGGAGGACTAGCGGATACAATGAGCAGTTCTTC. The encoded protein is CAWRGRTSGYNEQFF.

This clone is a singleton in its sample. This chain uses TRBV6-6 with TRBJ1-2, with D possibly matching TRBD1 (5 bases). The CDR3 consists of 15 residues. The V gene's germline CDR1 is MNHNY and CDR2 SVGAGI (reference sequence). The V end was cut by 0 bases, the J end by 8 bases, with 16 bases between. The CDR3 region has the DNA TGTGCCAGCAGTTACTCGAAGTTACCAGGGTGGGGCTACACCTTC. Protein sequence: CASSYSKLPGWGYTF.

This chain joins TRBV5-1 and TRBJ1-1; maybe TRBD1 (5 bases). The CDR3 loop spans 13 amino acids. CDR1 SGHRS and CDR2 YFSETQ come from the germline V gene. The V end was cut by 6 bases, the J end by 0 bases, with 9 bases between. In nucleotides, the CDR3 is TGCGCCAGCATGGGGGGGATGAACACTGAAGCTTTCTTT. Translating gives CASMGGMNTEAFF.

V and J are TRBV4-3 and TRBJ2-2; 9 nucleotides align to TRBD2. The CDR3 spans 22 residues. Trimming took 3 bases from V and 0 from J; bases not matched to a gene: 20. CDR1 is LGHNA and CDR2 is YSLEER in the germline V gene. CDR3 nucleotide sequence: TGCGCCAGCAGCCACTACCCGGGATGGGGACCTAGCGGGACCACGAACACCGGGGAGCTGTTTTTT. Protein product: CASSHYPGWGPSGTTNTGELFF.

CDR3 sequence: CASSQGYQAHEQFF. The CDR3 nucleotides are TGCGCCAGCAGTCAGGGCTACCAAGCCCATGAGCAGTTCTTC. The chain uses TRBV5-1 and TRBJ2-1; TRBD1 might be the D (5 bases). The CDR3 consists of 14 residues. The V and J ends lost 5 bases and 8 bases respectively, with 17 bases between them. Germline CDR1 is SGHRS and CDR2 is YFSETQ.

The gene calls are TRBV10-3 and TRBJ1-1; D is unclear. Germline V gives CDR1 ENHRY, CDR2 SYGVKD. Trimming left V 1 base short and J 1 base short, with 10 bases between. The CDR3 is 15 amino acids. CDR3 bases: TGTGCCATCAGTGAGTTAGAGGGAGCGAACACTGAAGCTTTCTTT. Protein: CAISELEGANTEAFF.

This chain joins TRBV9 and TRBJ2-7; D gene ambiguous. V was clipped by 3 bases and J by 8 bases, with 15 bases between them. Germline CDR1 SGDLS, CDR2 YYNGEE. This CDR3 is built from 13 residues. The CDR3 loop is CASSASPSVKQYF. CDR3 sequence (DNA): TGTGCCAGCAGCGCCTCCCCGTCGGTAAAGCAGTACTTC.

The V and J genes are TRBV29-1 and TRBJ1-3; D is unresolved. Between the trimmed V and J ends, which lost 7 bases and 4 bases, there was a span of 14 bases. The germline V gene has CDR1 SQVTM and CDR2 ANQGSEA. The CDR3 consists of 13 residues. DNA for the CDR3: TGCAGCGCGCAGAGCCATCAGGGAAACACCATATATTTT. As protein: CSAQSHQGNTIYF.

Comment on this clone: The germline gene is not matched at one end of the junction; a read error may be the cause. The rearrangement uses TRBV6-1 and TRBJ2-2; D gene ambiguous. The CDR3 runs 13 residues. In germline, CDR1 is MNHNS, CDR2 SASEGT. The CDR3 region has the DNA TGTGCCAGCAGGGAAGTCGTCACCGGGGAGCTGTTTTTT. Encoded protein: CASREVVTGELFF.

V gene TRBV6-1 combines with J gene TRBJ2-1; 9 bases agree with TRBD1. In germline, CDR1 is MNHNS, CDR2 SASEGT. CDR3 size: 15 residues. The ends lost 8 bases at V and 3 bases at J; junction bases unmatched: 8. The CDR3 region is CASLSVDRGYNEQFF. As DNA, the CDR3 is TGTGCCAGCTTGAGCGTGGACAGGGGCTACAATGAGCAGTTCTTC.

The rearrangement uses TRBV29-1 and TRBJ2-3, with 9 bases fitting TRBD2. V trimming: 2 bases; J trimming: 2 bases; junction bases outside the gene matches: 11. Germline CDR1 and CDR2: SQVTM and ANQGSEA. The CDR3 is 17 residues long. Here the CDR3 reads CSVEQPSGARFTDTQYF. In DNA form, the CDR3 reads TGCAGCGTTGAACAGCCTAGCGGGGCGAGATTCACAGATACGCAGTATTTT.

The chain is built from TRBV2 and TRBJ2-1, with 8 bases matching TRBD1. J lost 5 bases, V lost 4 bases, and 7 bases had no gene match. Germline V CDR1 and CDR2: SNHLY, FYNNEI. The length of the CDR3 is 15 residues. CDR3 in DNA: TGTGCCAGCAGTGGCAGGGGGCGCTCAGACAATGAGCAGTTCTTC. As protein: CASSGRGRSDNEQFF.

In its sample, this clone was seen once. V is TRBV11-2 and J is TRBJ2-3, with a tentative D call TRBD1 (5 bases). CDR3 size: 18 residues. V lost 1 base and J 1 base, leaving 18 bases between the germline ends. Per the germline V gene, CDR1 is SGHAT and CDR2 is FQNNGV. The CDR3 protein is CASSLGRGQGVGTDTQYF. CDR3 in DNA: TGTGCCAGCAGCTTAGGGCGTGGGCAGGGTGTGGGCACAGATACGCAGTATTTT.

This chain joins TRBV18 and TRBJ1-4, with D hard to call. The V end was cut by 3 bases, the J end by 12 bases, with 11 bases between. Germline CDR1 KGHSH, CDR2 LQKENI. This CDR3 has 12 residues. The CDR3 region is CASSPEGYELFF. The CDR3 coding sequence is TGTGCCAGCTCACCCGAGGGATACGAACTGTTTTTT.

The CDR3 is CASSRTGGGEKLFF. The DNA of the CDR3 is TGTGCCAGCAGTCGGACAGGGGGCGGAGAAAAACTGTTTTTT. The rearrangement joins TRBV6-1 to TRBJ1-4, with 11 bases aligning to TRBD1. V shed 5 bases, J shed 8 bases, and the junction held 4 bases outside the gene matches. This CDR3 region has 14 residues. The germline V gene encodes CDR1 MNHNS and CDR2 SASEGT.